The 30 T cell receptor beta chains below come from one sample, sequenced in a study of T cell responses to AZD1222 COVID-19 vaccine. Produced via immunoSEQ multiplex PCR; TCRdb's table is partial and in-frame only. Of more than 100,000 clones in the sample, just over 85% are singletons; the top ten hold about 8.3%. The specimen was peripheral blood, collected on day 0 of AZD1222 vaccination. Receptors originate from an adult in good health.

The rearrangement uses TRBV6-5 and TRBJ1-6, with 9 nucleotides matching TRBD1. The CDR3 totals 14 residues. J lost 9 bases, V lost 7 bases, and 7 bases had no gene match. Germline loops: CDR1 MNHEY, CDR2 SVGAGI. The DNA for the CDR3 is TGTGCCAGCACCGGGACAGGGCCCACTTCACCCCTCCACTTT. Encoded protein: CASTGTGPTSPLHF.

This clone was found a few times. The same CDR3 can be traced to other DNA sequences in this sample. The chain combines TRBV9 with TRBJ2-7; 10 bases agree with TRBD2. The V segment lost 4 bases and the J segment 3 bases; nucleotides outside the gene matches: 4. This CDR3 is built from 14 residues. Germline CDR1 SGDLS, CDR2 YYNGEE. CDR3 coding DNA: TGTGCCAGCAGCCCCCGGACTAGCGGCTACGAGCAGTACTTC. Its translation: CASSPRTSGYEQYF.

DNA of the CDR3: TGTGCCAGCAGCACAGTCCGCGGGAGAAGGGGGCTAAAGAACTATGGCTACACCTTC. This codes for CASSTVRGRRGLKNYGYTF. J is TRBJ1-2 and V is TRBV21-1. TRBV21-1 is noted as a pseudogene. The CDR3 spans 19 residues.

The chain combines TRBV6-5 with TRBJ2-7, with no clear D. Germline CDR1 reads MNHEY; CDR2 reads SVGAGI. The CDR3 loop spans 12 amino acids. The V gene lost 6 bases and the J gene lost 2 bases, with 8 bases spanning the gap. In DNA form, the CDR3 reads TGTGCCAGCAGCCAAAGGCCCTACGAGCAGTACTTC. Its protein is CASSQRPYEQYF.

CDR3 nucleotides: TGTGCCATCAGTGAGCCGGGACTAGCGGGAGCAGATACGCAGTATTTT. This translates into CAISEPGLAGADTQYF. The chain is built from TRBV10-3 and TRBJ2-3; TRBD2 matches at 14 bases. The CDR3 runs to 16 residues. Germline CDR1 and CDR2: ENHRY and SYGVKD. Germline trimming cut 2 bases from V and 4 bases from J; bases unmatched to any gene: 2.

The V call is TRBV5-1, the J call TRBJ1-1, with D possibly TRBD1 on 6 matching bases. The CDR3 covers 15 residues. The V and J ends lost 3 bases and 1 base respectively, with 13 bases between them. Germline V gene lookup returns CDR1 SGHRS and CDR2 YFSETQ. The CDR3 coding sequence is TGCGCCAGCAGCTCCGCAGGGGCGAGGAACACTGAAGCTTTCTTT. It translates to CASSSAGARNTEAFF.

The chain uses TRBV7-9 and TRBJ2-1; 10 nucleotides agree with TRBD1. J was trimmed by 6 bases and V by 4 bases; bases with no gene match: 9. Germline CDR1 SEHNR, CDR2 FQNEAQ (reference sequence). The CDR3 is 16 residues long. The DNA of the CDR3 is TGTGCCAGCAGCTCCTTACCGGGACAGGGGCCCAATGAGCAGTTCTTC. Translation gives CASSSLPGQGPNEQFF.

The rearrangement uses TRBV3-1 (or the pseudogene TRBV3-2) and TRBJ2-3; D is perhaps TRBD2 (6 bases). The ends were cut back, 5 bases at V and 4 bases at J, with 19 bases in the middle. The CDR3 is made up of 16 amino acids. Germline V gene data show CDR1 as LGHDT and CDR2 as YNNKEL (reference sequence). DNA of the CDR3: TGTGCCAGCAGCGGGACTTCCGGAACGGGGTCAGATACGCAGTATTTT. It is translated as CASSGTSGTGSDTQYF.

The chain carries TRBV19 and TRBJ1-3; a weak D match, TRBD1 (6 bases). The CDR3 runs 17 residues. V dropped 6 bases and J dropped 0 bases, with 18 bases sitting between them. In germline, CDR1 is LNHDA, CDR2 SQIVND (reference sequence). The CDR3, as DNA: TGTGCCAGTAGGAGGAAACAGGGCATATCCTCTGGAAACACCATATATTTT. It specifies CASRRKQGISSGNTIYF.

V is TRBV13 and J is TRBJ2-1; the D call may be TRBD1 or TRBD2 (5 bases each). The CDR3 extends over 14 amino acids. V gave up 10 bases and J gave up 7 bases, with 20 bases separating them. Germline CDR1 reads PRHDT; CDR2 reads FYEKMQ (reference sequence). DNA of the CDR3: TGTGCCACCGTGACCGGGACGGTGGGGAATGAGCAGTTCTTC. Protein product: CATVTGTVGNEQFF.

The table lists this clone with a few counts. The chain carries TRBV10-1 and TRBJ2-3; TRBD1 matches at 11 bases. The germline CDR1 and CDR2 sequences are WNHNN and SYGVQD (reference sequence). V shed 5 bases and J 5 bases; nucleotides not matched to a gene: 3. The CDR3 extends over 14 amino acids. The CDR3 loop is CASSPGTGGDTQYF. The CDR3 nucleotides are TGCGCCAGCAGTCCCGGGACAGGGGGAGATACGCAGTATTTT.

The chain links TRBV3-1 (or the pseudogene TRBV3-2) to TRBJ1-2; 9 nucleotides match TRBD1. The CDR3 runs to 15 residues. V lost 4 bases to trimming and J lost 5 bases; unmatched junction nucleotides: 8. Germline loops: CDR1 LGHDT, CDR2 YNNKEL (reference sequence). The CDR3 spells CASSLPGQGKYGYTF. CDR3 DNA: TGTGCCAGCAGCCTCCCGGGACAGGGAAAGTATGGCTACACCTTC.

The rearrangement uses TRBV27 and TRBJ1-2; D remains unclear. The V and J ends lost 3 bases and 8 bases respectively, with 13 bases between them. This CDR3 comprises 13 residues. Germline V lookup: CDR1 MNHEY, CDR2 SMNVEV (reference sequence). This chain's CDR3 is CASSFERMGGYTF. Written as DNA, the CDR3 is TGTGCCAGCAGTTTCGAACGGATGGGGGGCTACACCTTC.

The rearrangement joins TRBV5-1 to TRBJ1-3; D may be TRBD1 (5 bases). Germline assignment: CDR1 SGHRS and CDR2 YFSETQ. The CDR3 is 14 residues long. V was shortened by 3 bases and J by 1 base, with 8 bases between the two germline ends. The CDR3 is CASSSTVSGNTIYF. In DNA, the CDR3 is TGCGCCAGCAGCTCGACAGTTTCTGGAAACACCATATATTTT.

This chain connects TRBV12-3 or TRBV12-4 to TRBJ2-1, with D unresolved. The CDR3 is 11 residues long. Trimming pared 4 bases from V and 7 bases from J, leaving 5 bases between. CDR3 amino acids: CASSSLNEQFF. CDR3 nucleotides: TGTGCCAGCAGTTCTCTTAATGAGCAGTTCTTC.

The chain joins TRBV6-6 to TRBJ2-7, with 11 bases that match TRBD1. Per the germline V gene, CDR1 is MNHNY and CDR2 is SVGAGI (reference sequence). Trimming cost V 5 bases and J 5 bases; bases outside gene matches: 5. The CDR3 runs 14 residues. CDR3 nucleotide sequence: TGTGCCAGCAGTCCCCTGGGACAGGGGGACGAGCAGTACTTC. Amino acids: CASSPLGQGDEQYF.

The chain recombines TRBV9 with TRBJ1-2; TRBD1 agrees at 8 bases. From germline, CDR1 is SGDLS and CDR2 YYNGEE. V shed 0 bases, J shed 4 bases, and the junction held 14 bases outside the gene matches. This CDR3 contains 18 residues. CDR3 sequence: CASSVARDRGDIGYGYTF. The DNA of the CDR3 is TGTGCCAGCAGCGTAGCCCGAGACAGGGGCGATATCGGCTATGGCTACACCTTC.

CDR3 coding DNA: TGTGCCACCAATCTACAGGGGGCTGACTATGGCTACACCTTC. Translated, it gives CATNLQGADYGYTF. The rearrangement uses TRBV2 and TRBJ1-2; 9 positions agree with TRBD1. This CDR3 comprises 14 residues. The trim removed 10 bases at V and 3 bases at J, leaving 9 bases unmatched. Germline loops: CDR1 SNHLY, CDR2 FYNNEI.

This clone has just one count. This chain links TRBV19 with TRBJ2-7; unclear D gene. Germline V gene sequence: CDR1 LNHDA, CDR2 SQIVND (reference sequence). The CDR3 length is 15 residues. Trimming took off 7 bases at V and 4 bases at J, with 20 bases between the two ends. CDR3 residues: CASTLGSLGHYEQYF. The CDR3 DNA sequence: TGTGCCAGTACCCTTGGGTCCCTCGGGCATTACGAGCAGTACTTC.

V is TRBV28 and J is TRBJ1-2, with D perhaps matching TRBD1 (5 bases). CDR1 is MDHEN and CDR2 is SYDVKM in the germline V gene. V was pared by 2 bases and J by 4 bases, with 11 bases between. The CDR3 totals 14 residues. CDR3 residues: CASSLDRIGYGYTF. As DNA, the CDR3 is TGTGCCAGCAGTTTAGACAGAATTGGCTATGGCTACACCTTC.

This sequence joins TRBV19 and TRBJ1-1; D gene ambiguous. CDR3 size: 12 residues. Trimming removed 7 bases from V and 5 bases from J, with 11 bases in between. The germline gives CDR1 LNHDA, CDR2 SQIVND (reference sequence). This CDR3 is CASKGRRTEAFF. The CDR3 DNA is TGTGCCAGTAAGGGTAGGAGGACTGAAGCTTTCTTT.

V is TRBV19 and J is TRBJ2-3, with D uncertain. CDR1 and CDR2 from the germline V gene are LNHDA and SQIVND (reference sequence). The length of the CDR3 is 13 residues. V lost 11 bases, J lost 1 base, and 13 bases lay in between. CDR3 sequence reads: CAQRVGGTDTQYF. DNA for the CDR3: TGTGCCCAAAGGGTTGGGGGCACAGATACGCAGTATTTT.

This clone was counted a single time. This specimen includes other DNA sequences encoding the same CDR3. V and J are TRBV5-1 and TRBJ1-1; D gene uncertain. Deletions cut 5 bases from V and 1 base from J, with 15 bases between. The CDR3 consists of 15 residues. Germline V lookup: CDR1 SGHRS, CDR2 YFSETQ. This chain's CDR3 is CASSLEGRTNTEAFF. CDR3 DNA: TGCGCCAGCAGTCTGGAGGGCCGGACGAACACTGAAGCTTTCTTT.

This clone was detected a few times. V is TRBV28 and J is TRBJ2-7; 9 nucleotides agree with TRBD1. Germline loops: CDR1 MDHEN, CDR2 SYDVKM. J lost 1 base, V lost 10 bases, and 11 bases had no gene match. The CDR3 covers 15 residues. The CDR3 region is CATHPGQGKSYEQYF. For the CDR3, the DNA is TGTGCCACCCATCCCGGACAGGGGAAATCCTACGAGCAGTACTTC. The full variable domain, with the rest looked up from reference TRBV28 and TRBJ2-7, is DVKVTQSSRYLVKRTGEKVFLECVQDMDHENMFWYRQDPGLGLRLIYFSYDVKMKEKGDIPEGYSVSREKKERFSLILESASTNQTSMYLCATHPGQGKSYEQYFGPGTRLTVT.

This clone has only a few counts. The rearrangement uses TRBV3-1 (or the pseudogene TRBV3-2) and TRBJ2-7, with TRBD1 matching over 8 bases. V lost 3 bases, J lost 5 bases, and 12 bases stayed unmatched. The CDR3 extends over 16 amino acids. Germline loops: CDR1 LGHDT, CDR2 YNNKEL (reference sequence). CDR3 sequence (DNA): TGTGCCAGCAGCCAGGGGAAGACAGGGGTAAACCACGAGCAGTACTTC. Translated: CASSQGKTGVNHEQYF.

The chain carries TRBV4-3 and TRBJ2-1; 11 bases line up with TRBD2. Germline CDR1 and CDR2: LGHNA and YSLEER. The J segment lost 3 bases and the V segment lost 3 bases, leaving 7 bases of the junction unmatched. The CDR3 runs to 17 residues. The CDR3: CASSHPAGTSGYNEQFF. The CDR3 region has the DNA TGCGCCAGCAGCCACCCCGCCGGGACTAGCGGCTACAATGAGCAGTTCTTC.

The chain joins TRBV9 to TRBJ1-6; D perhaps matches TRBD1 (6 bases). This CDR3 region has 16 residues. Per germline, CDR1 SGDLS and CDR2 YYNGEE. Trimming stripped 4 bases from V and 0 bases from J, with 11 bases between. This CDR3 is CASSSDRSSYNSPLHF. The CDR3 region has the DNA TGTGCCAGCAGCTCCGACAGGAGCTCCTATAATTCACCCCTCCACTTT. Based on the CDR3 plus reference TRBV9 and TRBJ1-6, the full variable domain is DSGVTQTPKHLITATGQRVTLRCSPRSGDLSVYWYQQSLDQGLQFLIQYYNGEERAKGNILERFSAQQFPDLHSELNLSSLELGDSALYFCASSSDRSSYNSPLHFGNGTRLTVT.

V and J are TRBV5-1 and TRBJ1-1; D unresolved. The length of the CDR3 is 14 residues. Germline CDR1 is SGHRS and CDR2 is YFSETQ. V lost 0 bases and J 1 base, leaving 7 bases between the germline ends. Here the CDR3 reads CASSLGPTNTEAFF. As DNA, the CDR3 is TGCGCCAGCAGCTTGGGGCCAACGAACACTGAAGCTTTCTTT.

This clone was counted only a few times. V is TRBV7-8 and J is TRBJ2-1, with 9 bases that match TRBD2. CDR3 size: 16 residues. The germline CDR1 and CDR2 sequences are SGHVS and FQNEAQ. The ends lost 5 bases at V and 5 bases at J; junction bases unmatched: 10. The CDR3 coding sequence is TGTGCCAGCAGCCCTCCTGGACTAGCGTCCCACAATGAGCAGTTCTTC. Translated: CASSPPGLASHNEQFF. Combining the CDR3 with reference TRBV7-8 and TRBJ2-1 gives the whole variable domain GAGVSQSPRYKVAKRGQDVALRCDPISGHVSLFWYQQALGQGPEFLTYFQNEAQLDKSGLPSDRFFAERPEGSVSTLKIQRTQQEDSAVYLCASSPPGLASHNEQFFGPGTRLTVL.

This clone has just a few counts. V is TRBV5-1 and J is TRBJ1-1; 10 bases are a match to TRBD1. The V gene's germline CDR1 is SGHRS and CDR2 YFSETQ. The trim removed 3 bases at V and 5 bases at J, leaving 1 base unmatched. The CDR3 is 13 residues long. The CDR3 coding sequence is TGCGCCAGCAGCTGGGGACAGGGGACTGAAGCTTTCTTT. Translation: CASSWGQGTEAFF. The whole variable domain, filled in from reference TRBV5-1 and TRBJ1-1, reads KAGVTQTPRYLIKTRGQQVTLSCSPISGHRSVSWYQQTPGQGLQFLFEYFSETQRNKGNFPGRFSGRQFSNSRSEMNVSTLELGDSALYLCASSWGQGTEAFFGQGTRLTVV.